This T cell receptor beta chain was captured by sequencing in a study of blood T cell repertoires in COVID-19. Study-wide context: There were acute and convalescent COVID-19 samples, and they came from the United States, Italy and Spain. Sources were T cells, B-cell-depleted T cells, or PBMCs; the material itself was cDNA or gDNA.

Methods used by the authors: The authors estimated nucleated cell counts from reference gene primer amplification. The table came from immunoSEQ multiplex PCR; TCRdb's copy has only in-frame clones and leaves some out. V and J calls and clone size are as listed in that table; D and trimming were resolved from the DNA. The sample records about 54,000 clones, roughly 80% being singletons. Germline-derived CDR1 and CDR2 are MNHEY and SMNVEV (reference sequence). Losses at the gene ends were 3 bases for V and 1 base for J; bases not matched to a gene: 14. The CDR3 sequence is 18 residues long. This rearrangement joins TRBV27 to TRBJ1-1; 7 bases are shared with TRBD1. The TCR was taken from an older woman with acute or convalescent COVID-19. The sample taken for sequencing was peripheral blood. In nucleotides, the CDR3 is TGTGCCAGCAGTTTGACTCAACCCCGGACAGGCCAGAACACTGAAGCTTTCTTT. Residues: CASSLTQPRTGQNTEAFF.